This T cell receptor (beta chain) was sequenced during a study of blood T cell repertoires in COVID-19. In the study overall: Specimens from acute and convalescent COVID-19 originated in the United States, Italy and Spain. T cells, B-cell-depleted T cells, or PBMCs supplied cDNA or gDNA.

This clone has a handful of counts. The CDR3 covers 12 residues. The V end lost 3 bases, the J end lost 5 bases, and 8 bases lay between the germline ends. The germline gives CDR1 SQVTM, CDR2 ANQGSEA. In the source study's methods: Reference gene primer amplification gave estimated nucleated cell counts. Here immunoSEQ multiplex PCR was the method, and the copy in TCRdb shows in-frame clones only, minus some. V and J calls and clone size follow that table, whereas D and trimming were derived from the DNA. The table records about 200,000 clones, around 85% of them present only once. Patients of the Seattle cohort, enrolled during active infection, were followed longitudinally.

The sequence came from a woman between 65 and 79 years old with COVID-19, enrolled during active disease. The chain employs TRBV29-1 and TRBJ2-1, with unresolved D. The specimen was peripheral blood. CDR3 DNA sequence: TGCAGCGTTGACGGTTCTCACAATGAGCAGTTCTTC. It encodes CSVDGSHNEQFF.